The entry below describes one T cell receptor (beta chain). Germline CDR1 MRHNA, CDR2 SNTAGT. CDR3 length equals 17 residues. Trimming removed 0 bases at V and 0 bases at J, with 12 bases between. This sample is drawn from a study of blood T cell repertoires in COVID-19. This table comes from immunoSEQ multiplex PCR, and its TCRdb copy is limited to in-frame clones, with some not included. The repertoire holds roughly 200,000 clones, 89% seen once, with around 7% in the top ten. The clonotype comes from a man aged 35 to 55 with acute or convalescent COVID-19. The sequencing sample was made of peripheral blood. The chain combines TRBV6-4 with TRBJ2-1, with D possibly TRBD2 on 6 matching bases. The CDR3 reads CASSDSWRVSSYNEQFF. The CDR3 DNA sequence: TGTGCCAGCAGTGACTCGTGGAGGGTTAGCTCCTACAATGAGCAGTTCTTC.